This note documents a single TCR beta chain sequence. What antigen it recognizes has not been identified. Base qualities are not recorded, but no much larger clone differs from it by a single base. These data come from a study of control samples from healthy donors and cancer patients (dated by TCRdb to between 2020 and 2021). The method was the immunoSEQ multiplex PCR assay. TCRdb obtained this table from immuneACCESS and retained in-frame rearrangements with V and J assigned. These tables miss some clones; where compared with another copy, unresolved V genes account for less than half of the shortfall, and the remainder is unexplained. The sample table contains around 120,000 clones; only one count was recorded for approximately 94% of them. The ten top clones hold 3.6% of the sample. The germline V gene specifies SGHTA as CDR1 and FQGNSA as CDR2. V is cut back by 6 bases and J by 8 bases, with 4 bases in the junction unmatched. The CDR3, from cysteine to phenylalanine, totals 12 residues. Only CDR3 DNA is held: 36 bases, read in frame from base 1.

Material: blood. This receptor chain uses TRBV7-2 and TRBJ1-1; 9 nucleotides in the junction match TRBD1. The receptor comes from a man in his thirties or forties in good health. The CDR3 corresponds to CASSHRGPEAFF. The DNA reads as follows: TGTGCCAGCAGTCACAGGGGGCCCGAAGCTTTCTTT.